These 9 T cell receptor beta chains were all obtained from the same sample, sequenced in a study of PD-L1 blockade in urothelial cancer. TCRdb's copy holds only in-frame clones and misses some; the assay was immunoSEQ multiplex PCR. Here the sample spans roughly 84,000 clones, 82% being singletons. The sequenced sample was PBMCs, obtained around atezolizumab (anti-PD-L1) treatment. Receptor source: a man in his 70s with urothelial cancer.

The rearrangement joins TRBV5-4 to TRBJ2-3; 13 positions match TRBD2. The CDR3 totals 15 residues. After removal of 4 bases from V and 5 bases from J, the junction contained 4 bases not matched to a gene. Germline V CDR1 and CDR2: SGHNT, YYREEE (reference sequence). The DNA for the CDR3 is TGTGCCAGCAGCCCGGGACTAGCGGGAAAAGATACGCAGTATTTT. This sequence encodes CASSPGLAGKDTQYF.

The chain couples TRBV7-8 to TRBJ2-7, with 9 bases that match TRBD1. J gave up 6 bases and V 5 bases, and 8 bases lay outside the gene matches. Germline CDR1 and CDR2: SGHVS and FQNEAQ. The CDR3 loop spans 14 amino acids. CDR3: CASSLLTGGSEQYF. The CDR3 region has the DNA TGTGCCAGCAGCCTCTTGACAGGGGGAAGCGAGCAGTACTTC.

The chain links TRBV5-1 to TRBJ1-6; TRBD1 aligns across 7 bases. The CDR3 is made up of 15 amino acids. Germline CDR1 is SGHRS and CDR2 is YFSETQ. V lost 0 bases and J lost 8; bases outside the gene matches: 5. CDR3 in DNA: TGCGCCAGCAGCTTGGCCACAGGGGCGGATTCACCCCTCCACTTT. Encoded protein: CASSLATGADSPLHF. The full variable domain, its missing parts supplied by reference TRBV5-1 and TRBJ1-6, is KAGVTQTPRYLIKTRGQQVTLSCSPISGHRSVSWYQQTPGQGLQFLFEYFSETQRNKGNFPGRFSGRQFSNSRSEMNVSTLELGDSALYLCASSLATGADSPLHFGNGTRLTVT.

The chain uses TRBV9 and TRBJ2-3; 8 bases align to TRBD2. The CDR3 consists of 16 residues. In germline, CDR1 is SGDLS, CDR2 YYNGEE. V was clipped by 3 bases and J by 1 base; unmatched bases: 7. CDR3 DNA sequence: TGTGCCAGCAGCGGTAGCGGGATAAAGGGCACAGATACGCAGTATTTT. It is translated as CASSGSGIKGTDTQYF.

The chain couples TRBV11-3 to TRBJ2-5; 7 bases match TRBD1. In germline, CDR1 is SGHNT, CDR2 YENEEA. V trimming: 5 bases; J trimming: 2 bases; junction bases outside the gene matches: 8. The CDR3 runs 15 residues. The CDR3 spells CASSLRQGGQETQYF. The CDR3 DNA follows: TGTGCCAGCAGCCTCCGACAGGGCGGGCAAGAGACCCAGTACTTC.

This sequence joins TRBV7-9 and TRBJ2-5; maybe TRBD2 (6 bases). The ends were cut back, 6 bases at V and 0 bases at J, with 20 bases in the middle. Looked up from germline, CDR1 is SEHNR and CDR2 is FQNEAQ (reference sequence). CDR3 length equals 17 residues. The chain's CDR3 is CASSPRSPRDHQETQYF. Written as DNA, the CDR3 is TGTGCCAGCAGTCCTAGATCACCGCGGGACCACCAAGAGACCCAGTACTTC.

In its sample, this clone was seen once. V usage is TRBV7-6 and J usage is TRBJ1-3; D not resolved. The CDR3 has 18 amino acids. Germline V CDR1 and CDR2: SGHVS, FNYEAQ. Trimming left V 5 bases short and J 0 bases short, with 20 bases between. This CDR3 reads CASSQYPDMARSGNTIYF. Here the CDR3 DNA reads TGTGCCAGCAGCCAATACCCCGACATGGCCCGCTCTGGAAACACCATATATTTT.

This clone was found once. V and J are TRBV7-8 and TRBJ2-3, with 9 bases identical to TRBD1. Germline assignment: CDR1 SGHVS and CDR2 FQNEAQ. Losses at the gene ends were 3 bases for V and 3 bases for J; bases not matched to a gene: 7. This CDR3 has 16 amino acids. The CDR3 here is CASSLATGGATDTQYF. The CDR3, as DNA: TGTGCCAGCAGCTTGGCTACAGGGGGCGCGACAGATACGCAGTATTTT.

This sequence joins TRBV5-6 and TRBJ1-2; 7 nucleotides line up with TRBD1. V was clipped by 4 bases and J by 14 bases; unmatched bases: 17. This CDR3 has 14 residues. Germline-derived CDR1 and CDR2 are SGHDT and YYEEEE. The CDR3 sequence is CASSPSSRDSPGTF. In DNA form, the CDR3 reads TGTGCCAGCAGCCCCTCTTCCCGGGACAGTCCGGGGACCTTC.